The 2 T cell receptor beta chains below come from one sample, sequenced in a study of shared clonotypes between healthy human individuals. It was CD45RO-negative cells, positively selected for CCR7, that made up naive CD8 cells, with terminally differentiated effector memory CD45RA+ cells excluded. The data were produced by immunoSEQ multiplex PCR, yet TCRdb's version contains in-frame clones alone and is incomplete. The data hold about 2,100,000 clones, with just over 90% observed a single time. Input material: naive CD8+ T cells from PBMCs. These receptors all stem from a man aged 18 to 30 in good health. Some clones in this sample may be carry-over from other donors' samples.

The gene calls are TRBV11-1 and TRBJ1-1, with 7 bases aligning to TRBD1. V gave up 4 bases and J gave up 13 bases; unmatched junction bases: 9. In germline, CDR1 is SGHAT, CDR2 FQDESV (reference sequence). CDR3 length: 12 amino acids. CDR3 region: CASSYTGEGVFF. In DNA form, the CDR3 reads TGTGCCAGCAGCTATACAGGGGAAGGGGTTTTCTTT.

The J gene is TRBJ1-2, the V gene TRBV29-1; TRBD1 agrees at 7 bases. Unmatched junction bases numbered 6, after V lost 7 bases and J lost 1 base. The CDR3 covers 13 residues. Germline V gene sequence: CDR1 SQVTM, CDR2 ANQGSEA. The CDR3 loop is CSALGTVNYGYTF. DNA of the CDR3: TGCAGCGCTCTTGGGACAGTTAACTATGGCTACACCTTC.